This T cell receptor (beta chain) stems from a study of cytomegalovirus exposure and HLA in healthy donors. Findings and limits, study-wide: In an earlier analysis, in some 540 donors, most V segments appeared productive either ~87% or ~30% of the time. Analysis was performed later, and it showed HLA-associated TCR beta chains to be more clonally expanded than equally common others.

On this clone itself: Its antigen remains unidentified.

Healthy bone marrow donors formed the donor group. The CDR3 is made up of 13 amino acids. Germline-derived CDR1 and CDR2 are SGHRS and YFSETQ. 60 Vbeta and 13 Jbeta primers were used in PCR. Using immunoSEQ multiplex PCR, the repertoire was profiled, and TCRdb retains in-frame clones only, with some absent. The sample has about 150,000 clones, 70% to 80% seen once. Material: PBMCs. The TCR sequence derives from a man aged 25-45 years in good health and CMV-seronegative. V is TRBV5-1 and J is TRBJ2-5; a possible D gene is TRBD2 (5 bases). The J call is in doubt because the DNA end fits TRBJ2-7 better. Written as DNA, the CDR3 is TGCGCCAGCAGCTTGAGGAGCGAGGGCGAGCAGTACTTC. Its translation is CASSLRSEGEQYF.